This T cell receptor beta chain was identified during a study of T cells in Graves' hyperthyroidism and ophthalmopathy. Study as a whole: Peripheral blood samples were taken at initial diagnosis, prior to any treatment.

Germline CDR1 reads SGHDT; CDR2 reads YYEEEE. The CDR3 has 13 amino acids. V gave up 0 bases and J gave up 6 bases, with 7 bases separating them. This clonotype was seen a handful of times. Amplification targeted TCR beta CDR3 regions from RNA transcripts. HTBI primers drove first-round RT-PCR of the TCR CDR3. From the multiplex PCR reads, TCRdb called clonotypes with MiXCR, one entry per CDR3 protein. Among under 450,000 distinct CDR3 sequences listed, about 18% were seen once. The chain joins TRBV5-6 to TRBJ1-5; D is undetermined. This clonotype was obtained from a woman aged 25 to 39 with Graves' hyperthyroidism that later progressed to Graves' ophthalmopathy. Source material: blood. The CDR3 DNA reads as TGTGCCAGCAGCTTGGGAGGCCTTCAGCCCCAGCATTTT. The encoded protein is CASSLGGLQPQHF. The full variable domain, its missing parts supplied by reference TRBV5-6 and TRBJ1-5, is DAGVTQSPTHLIKTRGQQVTLRCSPKSGHDTVSWYQQALGQGPQFIFQYYEEEERQRGNFPDRFSGHQFPNYSSELNVNALLLGDSALYLCASSLGGLQPQHFGDGTRLSIL.